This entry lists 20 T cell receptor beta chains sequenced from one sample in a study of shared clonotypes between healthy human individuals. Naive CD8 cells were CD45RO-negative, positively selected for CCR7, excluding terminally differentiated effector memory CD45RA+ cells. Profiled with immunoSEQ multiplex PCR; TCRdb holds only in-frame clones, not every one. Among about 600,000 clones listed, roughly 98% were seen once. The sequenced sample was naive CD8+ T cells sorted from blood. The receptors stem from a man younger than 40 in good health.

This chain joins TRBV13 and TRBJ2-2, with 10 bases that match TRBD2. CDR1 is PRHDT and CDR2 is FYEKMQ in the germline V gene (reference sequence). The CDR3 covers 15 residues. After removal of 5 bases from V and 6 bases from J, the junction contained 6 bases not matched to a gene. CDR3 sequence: CASSASGSDPGELFF. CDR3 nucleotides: TGTGCCAGCAGCGCTAGCGGGAGCGACCCCGGGGAGCTGTTTTTT.

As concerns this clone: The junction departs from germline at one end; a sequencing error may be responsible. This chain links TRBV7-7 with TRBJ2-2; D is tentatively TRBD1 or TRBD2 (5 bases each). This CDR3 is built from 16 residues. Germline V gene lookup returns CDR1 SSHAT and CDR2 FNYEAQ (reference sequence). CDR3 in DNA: TGTGCTAGCAGCGGAACCCAGGGAGAGAACACCGGGGAGCTGTTTTTT. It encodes CASSGTQGENTGELFF.

The DNA for the CDR3 is TGTGCCAGCAGTTTGTGGGTAGGGAACACTGAAGCTTTCTTT. Its protein is CASSLWVGNTEAFF. The rearrangement joins TRBV27 to TRBJ1-1, with D unclear. Trimming pared 3 bases from V and 1 base from J, leaving 9 bases between. The CDR3 length is 14 residues. Germline CDR1 and CDR2: MNHEY and SMNVEV (reference sequence).

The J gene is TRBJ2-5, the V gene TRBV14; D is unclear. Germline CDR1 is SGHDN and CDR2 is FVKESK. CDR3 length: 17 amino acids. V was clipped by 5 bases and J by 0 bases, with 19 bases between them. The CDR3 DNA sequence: TGTGCCAGCAGCTCCTTGACTCTTACTACTTACCAAGAGACCCAGTACTTC. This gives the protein CASSSLTLTTYQETQYF. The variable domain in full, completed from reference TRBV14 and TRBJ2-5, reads EAGVTQFPSHSVIEKGQTVTLRCDPISGHDNLYWYRRVMGKEIKFLLHFVKESKQDESGMPNNRFLAERTGGTYSTLKVQPAELEDSGVYFCASSSLTLTTYQETQYFGPGTRLLVL.

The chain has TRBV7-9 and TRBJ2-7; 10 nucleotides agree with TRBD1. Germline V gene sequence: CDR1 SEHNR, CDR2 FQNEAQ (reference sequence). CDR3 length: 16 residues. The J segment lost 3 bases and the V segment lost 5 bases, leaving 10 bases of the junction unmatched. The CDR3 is CASSHQEGQGIYEQYF. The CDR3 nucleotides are TGTGCCAGCAGCCATCAAGAGGGACAGGGGATCTACGAGCAGTACTTC.

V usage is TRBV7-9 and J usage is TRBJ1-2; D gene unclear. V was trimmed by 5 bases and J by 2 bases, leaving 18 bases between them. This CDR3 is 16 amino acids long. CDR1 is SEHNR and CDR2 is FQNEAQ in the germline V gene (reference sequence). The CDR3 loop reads CASSPPLLQENYGYTF. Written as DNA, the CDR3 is TGTGCCAGCAGCCCGCCGCTTCTTCAGGAGAACTATGGCTACACCTTC. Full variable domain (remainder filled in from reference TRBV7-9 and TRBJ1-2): DTGVSQNPRHKITKRGQNVTFRCDPISEHNRLYWYRQTLGQGPEFLTYFQNEAQLEKSRLLSDRFSAERPKGSFSTLEIQRTEQGDSAMYLCASSPPLLQENYGYTFGSGTRLTVV.

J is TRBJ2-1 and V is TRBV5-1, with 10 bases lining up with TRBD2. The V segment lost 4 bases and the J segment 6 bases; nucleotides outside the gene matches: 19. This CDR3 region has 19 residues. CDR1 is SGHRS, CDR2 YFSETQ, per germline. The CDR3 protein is CASSISGLATSTTRNEQFF. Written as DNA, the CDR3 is TGCGCCAGCAGCATTTCGGGACTAGCGACCTCTACAACCCGCAATGAGCAGTTCTTC.

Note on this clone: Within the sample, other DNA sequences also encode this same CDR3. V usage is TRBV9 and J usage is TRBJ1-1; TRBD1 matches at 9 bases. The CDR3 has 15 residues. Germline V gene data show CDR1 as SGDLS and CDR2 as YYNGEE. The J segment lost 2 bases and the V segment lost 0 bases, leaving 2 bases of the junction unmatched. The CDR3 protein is CASSVGQGVNTEAFF. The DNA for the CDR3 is TGTGCCAGCAGCGTAGGACAGGGGGTCAACACTGAAGCTTTCTTT.

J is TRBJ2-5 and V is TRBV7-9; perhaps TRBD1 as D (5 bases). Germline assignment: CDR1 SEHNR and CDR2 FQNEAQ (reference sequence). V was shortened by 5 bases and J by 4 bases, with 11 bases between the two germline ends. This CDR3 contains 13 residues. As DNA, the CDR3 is TGTGCCAGCAGCCCCAGGGATGCAGAGACCCAGTACTTC. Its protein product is CASSPRDAETQYF.

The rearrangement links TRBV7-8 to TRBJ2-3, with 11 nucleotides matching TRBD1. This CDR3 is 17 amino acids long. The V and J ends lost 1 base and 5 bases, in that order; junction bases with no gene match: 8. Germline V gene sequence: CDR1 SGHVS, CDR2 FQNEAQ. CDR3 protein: CASSLGGGQGALDTQYF. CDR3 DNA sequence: TGTGCCAGCAGCTTAGGAGGAGGACAGGGGGCATTAGATACGCAGTATTTT.

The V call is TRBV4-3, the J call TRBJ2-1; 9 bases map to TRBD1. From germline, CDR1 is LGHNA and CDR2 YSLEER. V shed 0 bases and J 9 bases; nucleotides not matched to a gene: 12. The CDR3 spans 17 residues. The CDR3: CASSQDPGTGLIGEQFF. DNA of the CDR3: TGCGCCAGCAGCCAAGATCCAGGGACAGGGTTAATAGGTGAGCAGTTCTTC.

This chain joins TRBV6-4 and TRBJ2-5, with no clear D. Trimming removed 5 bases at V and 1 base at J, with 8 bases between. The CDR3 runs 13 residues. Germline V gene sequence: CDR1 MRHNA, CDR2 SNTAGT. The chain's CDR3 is CASSNLRQETQYF. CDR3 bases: TGTGCCAGCAGTAACCTACGCCAAGAGACCCAGTACTTC.

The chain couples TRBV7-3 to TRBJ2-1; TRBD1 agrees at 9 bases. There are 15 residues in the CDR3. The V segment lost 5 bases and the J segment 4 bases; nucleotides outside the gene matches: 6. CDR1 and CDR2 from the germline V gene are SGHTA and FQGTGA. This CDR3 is CASSAGTGRYNEQFF. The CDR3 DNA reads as TGTGCCAGCAGCGCCGGGACAGGGCGGTACAATGAGCAGTTCTTC.

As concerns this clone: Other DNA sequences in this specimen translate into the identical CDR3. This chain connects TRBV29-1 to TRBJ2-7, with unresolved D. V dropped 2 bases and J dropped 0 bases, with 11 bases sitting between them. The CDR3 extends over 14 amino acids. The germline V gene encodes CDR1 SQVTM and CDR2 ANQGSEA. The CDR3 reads CSVELPSSSYEQYF. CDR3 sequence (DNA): TGCAGCGTTGAATTACCATCGAGCTCCTACGAGCAGTACTTC.

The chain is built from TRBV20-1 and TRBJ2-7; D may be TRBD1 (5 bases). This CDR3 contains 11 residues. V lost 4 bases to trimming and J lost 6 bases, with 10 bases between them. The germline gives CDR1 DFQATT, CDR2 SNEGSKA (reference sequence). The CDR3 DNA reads TGCAGTGCTACCGACAGATCCGAGCAGTACTTC. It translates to CSATDRSEQYF.

The CDR3 sequence is CASSQGRGGYEQYF. Written as DNA, the CDR3 is TGCGCCAGCAGCCAAGGCAGGGGGGGCTACGAGCAGTACTTC. V and J are TRBV4-3 and TRBJ2-7; D may correspond to TRBD1 or TRBD2 (7 bases each). The CDR3 covers 14 residues. The V end lost 1 base, the J end lost 3 bases, and 10 bases lay between the germline ends. Germline CDR1 LGHNA, CDR2 YSLEER.

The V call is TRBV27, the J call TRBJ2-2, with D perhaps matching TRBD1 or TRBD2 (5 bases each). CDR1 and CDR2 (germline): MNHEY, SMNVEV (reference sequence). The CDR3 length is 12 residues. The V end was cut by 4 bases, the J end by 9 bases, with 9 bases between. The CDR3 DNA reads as TGTGCCAGCAGTTCGGGACGCAGGGAGCTGTTTTTT. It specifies CASSSGRRELFF.

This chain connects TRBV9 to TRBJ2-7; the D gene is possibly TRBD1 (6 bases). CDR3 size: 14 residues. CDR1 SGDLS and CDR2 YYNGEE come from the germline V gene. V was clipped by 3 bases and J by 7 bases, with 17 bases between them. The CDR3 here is CASSGRDNLLEQYF. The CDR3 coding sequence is TGTGCCAGCAGCGGCCGGGACAACCTCTTGGAGCAGTACTTC.

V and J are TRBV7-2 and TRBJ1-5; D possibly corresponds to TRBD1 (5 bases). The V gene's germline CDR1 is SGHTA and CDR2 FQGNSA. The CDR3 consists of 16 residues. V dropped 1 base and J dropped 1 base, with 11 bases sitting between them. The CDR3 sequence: CASSLGGSGSNQPQHF. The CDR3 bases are TGTGCCAGCAGCTTAGGTGGATCAGGGAGCAATCAGCCCCAGCATTTT.

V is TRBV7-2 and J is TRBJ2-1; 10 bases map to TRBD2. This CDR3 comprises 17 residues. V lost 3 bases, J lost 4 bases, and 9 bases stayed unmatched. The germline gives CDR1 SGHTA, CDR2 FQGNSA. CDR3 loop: CASSFTLAGGDYNEQFF. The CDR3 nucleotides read TGTGCCAGCAGCTTTACCTTAGCGGGAGGAGATTACAATGAGCAGTTCTTC.